This T cell receptor (beta chain) was profiled in a study of control samples from healthy donors and cancer patients. This CDR3 has 14 residues. Germline CDR1 is LGHDT and CDR2 is YNNKEL (reference sequence). V was clipped by 4 bases and J by 2 bases, with 11 bases between them. Method: immunoSEQ multiplex PCR; TCRdb's copy keeps in-frame clones and lacks some. The sample yields about 150,000 clones, approximately 91% seen once. The sample was blood. The clonotype was recovered from a man younger than 45 in good health. V and J are TRBV3-1 (or the pseudogene TRBV3-2) and TRBJ1-2; weak D call: TRBD1 (6 bases). CDR3 in DNA: TGTGCCAGCAGCCCCACGGGGGGCAACTATGGCTACACCTTC. Protein product: CASSPTGGNYGYTF.